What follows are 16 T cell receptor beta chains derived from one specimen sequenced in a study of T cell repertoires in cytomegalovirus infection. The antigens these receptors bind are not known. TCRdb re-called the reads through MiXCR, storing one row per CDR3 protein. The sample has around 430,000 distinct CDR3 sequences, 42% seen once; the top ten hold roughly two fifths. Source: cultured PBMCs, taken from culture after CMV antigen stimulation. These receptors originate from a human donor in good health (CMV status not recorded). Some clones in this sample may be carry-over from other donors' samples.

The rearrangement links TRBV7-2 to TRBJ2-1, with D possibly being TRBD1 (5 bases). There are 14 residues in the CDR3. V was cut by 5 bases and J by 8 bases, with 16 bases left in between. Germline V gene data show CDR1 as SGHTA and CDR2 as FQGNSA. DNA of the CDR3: TGTGCCAGCAGCCTAAGGGGATGGGGCTATGAGCAGTTCTTC. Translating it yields CASSLRGWGYEQFF.

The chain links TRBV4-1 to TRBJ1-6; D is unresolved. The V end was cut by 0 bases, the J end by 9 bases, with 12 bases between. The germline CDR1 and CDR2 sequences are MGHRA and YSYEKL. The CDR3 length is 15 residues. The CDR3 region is CASSQDRQVFSPLHF. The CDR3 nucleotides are TGCGCCAGCAGCCAAGATCGGCAGGTTTTTTCACCCCTCCACTTT.

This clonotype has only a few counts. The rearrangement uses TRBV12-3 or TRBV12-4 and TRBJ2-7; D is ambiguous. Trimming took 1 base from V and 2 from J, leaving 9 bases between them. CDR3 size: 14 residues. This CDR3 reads CASSLVPSAYEQYF. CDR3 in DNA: TGTGCCAGCAGTTTAGTCCCCAGTGCCTACGAGCAGTACTTC.

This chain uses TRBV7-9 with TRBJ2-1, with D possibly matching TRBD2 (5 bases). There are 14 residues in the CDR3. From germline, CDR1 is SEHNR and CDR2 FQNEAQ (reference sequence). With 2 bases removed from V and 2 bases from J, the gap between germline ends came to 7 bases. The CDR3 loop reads CASSLLAPYNEQFF. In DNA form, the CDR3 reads TGTGCCAGCAGCTTACTAGCTCCCTACAATGAGCAGTTCTTC.

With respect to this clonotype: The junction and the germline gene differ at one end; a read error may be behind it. The CDR3 DNA is TGTGCCAGCAGCTCTTCGTCGACCCGGGACAGGACAAACTTC. Protein product: CASSSSSTRDRTNF. The V call is TRBV7-9, the J call TRBJ2-7; TRBD1 aligns across 8 bases. The length of the CDR3 is 14 residues. Germline loops: CDR1 SEHNR, CDR2 FQNEAQ (reference sequence).

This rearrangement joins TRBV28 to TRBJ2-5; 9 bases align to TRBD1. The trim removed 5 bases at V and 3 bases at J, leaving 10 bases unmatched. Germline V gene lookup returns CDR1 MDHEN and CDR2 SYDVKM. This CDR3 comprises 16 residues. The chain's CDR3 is CASSRTGGIGEETQYF. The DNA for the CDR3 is TGTGCCAGCAGTAGAACAGGGGGCATCGGAGAAGAGACCCAGTACTTC. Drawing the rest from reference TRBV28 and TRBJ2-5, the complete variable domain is DVKVTQSSRYLVKRTGEKVFLECVQDMDHENMFWYRQDPGLGLRLIYFSYDVKMKEKGDIPEGYSVSREKKERFSLILESASTNQTSMYLCASSRTGGIGEETQYFGPGTRLLVL.

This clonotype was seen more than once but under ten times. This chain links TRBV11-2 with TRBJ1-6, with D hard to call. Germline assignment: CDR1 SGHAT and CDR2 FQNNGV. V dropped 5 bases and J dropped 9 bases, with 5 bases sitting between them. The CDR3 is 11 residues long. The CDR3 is CASSGGSPLHF. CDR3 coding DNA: TGTGCCAGCAGCGGAGGTTCACCCCTCCACTTT.

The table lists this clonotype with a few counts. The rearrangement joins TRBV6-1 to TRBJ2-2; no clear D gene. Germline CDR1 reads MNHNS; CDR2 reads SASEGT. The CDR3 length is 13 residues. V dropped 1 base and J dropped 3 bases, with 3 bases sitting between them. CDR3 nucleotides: TGTGCCAGCAGTGAAGTCTACACCGGGGAGCTGTTTTTT. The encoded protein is CASSEVYTGELFF.

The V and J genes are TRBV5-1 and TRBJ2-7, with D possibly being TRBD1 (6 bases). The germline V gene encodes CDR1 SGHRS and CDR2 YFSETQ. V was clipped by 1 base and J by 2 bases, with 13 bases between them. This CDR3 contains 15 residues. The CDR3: CASSLTGPPPYEQYF. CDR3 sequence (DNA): TGCGCCAGCAGCTTGACAGGGCCCCCACCCTACGAGCAGTACTTC.

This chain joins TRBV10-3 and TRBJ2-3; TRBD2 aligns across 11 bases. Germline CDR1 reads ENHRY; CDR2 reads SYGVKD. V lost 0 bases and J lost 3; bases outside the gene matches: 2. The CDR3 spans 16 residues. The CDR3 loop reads CAISESLAGVTDTQYF. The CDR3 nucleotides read TGTGCCATCAGTGAGTCACTAGCGGGAGTAACAGATACGCAGTATTTT.

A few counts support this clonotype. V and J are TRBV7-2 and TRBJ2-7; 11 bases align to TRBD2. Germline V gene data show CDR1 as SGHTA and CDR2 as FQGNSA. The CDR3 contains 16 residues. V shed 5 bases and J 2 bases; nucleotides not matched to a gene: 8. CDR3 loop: CASSVRTSGYTYEQYF. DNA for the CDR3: TGTGCCAGCAGCGTACGGACTAGCGGGTATACCTACGAGCAGTACTTC.

The CDR3 bases are TGTGCCAGCTCACCGGGGGCTGTGAACACTGAAGCTTTCTTT. It yields the protein CASSPGAVNTEAFF. V usage is TRBV18 and J usage is TRBJ1-1, with D possibly being TRBD1 (6 bases). CDR1 KGHSH and CDR2 LQKENI come from the germline V gene. The length of the CDR3 is 14 residues. The V end lost 3 bases, the J end lost 0 bases, and 8 bases lay between the germline ends. The whole variable domain, remainder taken from reference TRBV18 and TRBJ1-1, is NAGVMQNPRHLVRRRGQEARLRCSPMKGHSHVYWYRQLPEEGLKFMVYLQKENIIDESGMPKERFSAEFPKEGPSILRIQQVVRGDSAAYFCASSPGAVNTEAFFGQGTRLTVV.

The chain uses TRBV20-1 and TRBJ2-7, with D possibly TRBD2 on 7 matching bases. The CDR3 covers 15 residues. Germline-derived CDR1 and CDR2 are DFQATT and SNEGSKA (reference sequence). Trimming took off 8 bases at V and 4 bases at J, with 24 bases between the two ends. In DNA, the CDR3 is TGCAGTACGAGCAGGGGTTGGGGGGGGTCTTACGAGCAGTACTTC. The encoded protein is CSTSRGWGGSYEQYF.

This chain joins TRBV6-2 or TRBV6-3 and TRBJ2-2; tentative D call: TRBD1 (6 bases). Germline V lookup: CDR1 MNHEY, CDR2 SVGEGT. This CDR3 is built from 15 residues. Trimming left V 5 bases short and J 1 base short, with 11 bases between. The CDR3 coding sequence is TGTGCCAGCAGTCCCGGGACACTGAACACCGGGGAGCTGTTTTTT. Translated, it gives CASSPGTLNTGELFF.

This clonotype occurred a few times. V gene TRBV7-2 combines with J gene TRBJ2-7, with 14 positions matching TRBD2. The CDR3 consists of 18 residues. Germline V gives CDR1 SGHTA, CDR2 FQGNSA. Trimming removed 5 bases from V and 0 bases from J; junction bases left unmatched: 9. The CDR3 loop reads CASSRAGLAGGPSYEQYF. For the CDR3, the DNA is TGTGCCAGCAGCAGAGCCGGACTAGCGGGGGGTCCCTCCTACGAGCAGTACTTC.

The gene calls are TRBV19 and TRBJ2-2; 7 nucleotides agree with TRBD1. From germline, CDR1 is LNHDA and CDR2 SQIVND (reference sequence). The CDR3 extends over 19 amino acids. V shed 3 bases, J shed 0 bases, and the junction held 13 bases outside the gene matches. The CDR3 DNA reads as TGTGCCAGTAGTATCGGGTTGGACCGGGACAGCGCGAACACCGGGGAGCTGTTTTTT. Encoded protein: CASSIGLDRDSANTGELFF.